A single sample gave rise to the 9 T cell receptor beta chains below, sequenced in a study of cytomegalovirus exposure and HLA in healthy donors. Both 60 Vbeta primers and 13 Jbeta primers went into the PCR. Method: immunoSEQ multiplex PCR; TCRdb's copy keeps in-frame clones and lacks some. The table records about 150,000 clones, approximately 86% of them present only once. The specimen sequenced was PBMCs. The source is a woman aged 45 to 65 in good health and CMV-seropositive.

The chain uses TRBV5-1 and TRBJ2-5; the match to TRBD2 covers 10 bases. The germline V gene has CDR1 SGHRS and CDR2 YFSETQ. V lost 0 bases and J lost 2; bases outside the gene matches: 7. The CDR3 loop spans 17 amino acids. The CDR3 coding sequence is TGCGCCAGCAGCTTGGGGGCTAGCGGGGGTCCTCAAGAGACCCAGTACTTC. It is translated as CASSLGASGGPQETQYF.

The chain has TRBV5-1 and TRBJ1-2; D call uncertain. Trimming cost V 4 bases and J 8 bases, with 15 bases left between them. The CDR3 runs to 13 residues. Germline assignment: CDR1 SGHRS and CDR2 YFSETQ. CDR3 residues: CASSPEANLGYTF. The CDR3 DNA reads TGCGCCAGCAGCCCCGAGGCTAATTTGGGCTACACCTTC.

The chain carries TRBV10-1 and TRBJ2-1; TRBD2 aligns across 8 bases. Germline V gene data show CDR1 as WNHNN and CDR2 as SYGVQD (reference sequence). The ends lost 3 bases at V and 6 bases at J; junction bases unmatched: 13. The CDR3 covers 17 residues. This chain's CDR3 is CASSDTVGLAVSNEQFF. The CDR3 DNA reads as TGCGCCAGCAGTGATACGGTCGGACTAGCTGTTTCCAATGAGCAGTTCTTC.

This chain joins TRBV4-2 and TRBJ2-3; 12 nucleotides line up with TRBD2. This CDR3 has 17 residues. Unmatched junction bases numbered 6, after V lost 0 bases and J lost 5 bases. Looked up from germline, CDR1 is LGHNA and CDR2 is YNFKEQ. CDR3 nucleotides: TGTGCCAGCAGCCAAGATGCTACTAGCGGGGGGCAAGATACGCAGTATTTT. Residues: CASSQDATSGGQDTQYF.

The CDR3 reads CAWSLFGGFGELFF. The CDR3 nucleotides are TGTGCCTGGAGCCTTTTTGGGGGGTTCGGGGAGCTGTTTTTT. The chain links TRBV30 to TRBJ2-2; a weak D match, TRBD2 (6 bases). The V end was cut by 3 bases, the J end by 7 bases, with 15 bases between. This CDR3 is 14 amino acids long. Germline values: CDR1 GTSNPN, CDR2 SVGIG (reference sequence).

The chain carries TRBV19 and TRBJ2-7; no firm D call. The CDR3 runs 14 residues. CDR1 LNHDA and CDR2 SQIVND come from the germline V gene (reference sequence). Trimming left V 5 bases short and J 0 bases short, with 11 bases between. CDR3 protein: CASSFSRSSYEQYF. CDR3 DNA: TGTGCCAGTAGTTTTAGTAGGAGCTCCTACGAGCAGTACTTC.

This clone appeared once. The chain joins TRBV2 to TRBJ2-7, with D unresolved. The CDR3 loop spans 12 amino acids. The germline V and J ends were trimmed by 6 bases and 4 bases, with 10 bases remaining between them. Germline loops: CDR1 SNHLY, CDR2 FYNNEI. CDR3 coding DNA: TGTGCCAGCAGGGTAACTCGGTACGAGCAGTACTTC. This codes for CASRVTRYEQYF.

The chain recombines TRBV27 with TRBJ2-2; a weak D match, TRBD1 (6 bases). The CDR3 contains 16 residues. Germline V lookup: CDR1 MNHEY, CDR2 SMNVEV (reference sequence). The germline V and J ends were trimmed by 6 bases and 0 bases, with 14 bases remaining between them. The CDR3 sequence is CASSNRAPANTGELFF. CDR3 in DNA: TGTGCCAGCAGCAACAGGGCTCCCGCGAACACCGGGGAGCTGTTTTTT.

The chain links TRBV2 to TRBJ1-5, with 7 positions matching TRBD1. Germline CDR1 and CDR2: SNHLY and FYNNEI. The V segment lost 7 bases and the J segment 6 bases; nucleotides outside the gene matches: 12. The CDR3 spans 15 residues. CDR3 in DNA: TGTGCCAGCACACTCGGGACAGCCGGCGGTCAGCCCCAGCATTTT. This codes for CASTLGTAGGQPQHF.